These T cell receptor beta chains were read from a single sample in a study of blood T cell repertoires in COVID-19. Profiling relied on immunoSEQ multiplex PCR, and the TCRdb table lists in-frame clones only, not all of them. The sample records tens of thousands of clones, approximately 90% being singletons. The sample consisted of peripheral blood. The source is a human donor in a cohort sampled during active COVID-19. CDR3s include the opening cysteine and the closing phenylalanine or tryptophan. The D gene is left open where the match is weak. For some rows the clone size is stated as once, few or many, or as a class when expanded; others skip it.

D gene	V gene	J gene	clone size	CDR3 protein	CDR3 DNA
.	TRBV5-4	TRBJ2-2	.	CASSLEFTGELFF	TGTGCCAGCAGCTTAGAGTTCACCGGGGAGCTGTTTTTT
TRBD1	TRBV15	TRBJ2-7	.	CATSDPRTGSHYEQYF	TGTGCCACCAGCGATCCGCGGACAGGGAGTCACTACGAGCAGTACTTC
.	TRBV7-2	TRBJ1-3	.	CASSLVSQQGTIYF	TGTGCCAGCAGCTTAGTTAGCCAACAGGGCACCATATATTTT
TRBD1	TRBV19	TRBJ1-5	.	CASSIGLTGLPQPQHF	TGTGCCAGTAGTATAGGCCTGACAGGGTTGCCTCAGCCCCAGCATTTT
.	TRBV7-9	TRBJ2-3	.	CASSDRRVSTDTQYF	TGTGCCAGCAGTGACAGGAGAGTTAGCACAGATACGCAGTATTTT
.	TRBV3-1/TRBV3-2	TRBJ1-6	.	CASSQDSGSSYNSPLHF	TGTGCCAGCAGCCAAGATAGCGGGAGCTCCTATAATTCACCCCTCCACTTT
TRBD2	TRBV6-5	TRBJ2-7	.	CATNSGSAYEQYF	TGTGCCACAAATAGCGGGAGCGCGTACGAGCAGTACTTC
TRBD2	TRBV28	TRBJ2-3	.	CASSPPAGGGRTDTQYF	TGTGCCAGCAGTCCCCCGGCGGGGGGCGGTCGCACAGATACGCAGTATTTT
TRBD1	TRBV5-1	TRBJ2-2	few	CASSSYRGANTGELFF	TGCGCCAGCAGCTCGTACAGGGGCGCGAACACCGGGGAGCTGTTTTTT
.	TRBV7-9	TRBJ2-5	.	CASSLVGLEETQYF	TGTGCCAGCAGCTTAGTAGGACTTGAAGAGACCCAGTACTTC
TRBD2	TRBV11-2	TRBJ2-7	.	CASSLGTSGGMYF	TGTGCCAGCAGCTTAGGAACTAGCGGTGGCATGTACTTC